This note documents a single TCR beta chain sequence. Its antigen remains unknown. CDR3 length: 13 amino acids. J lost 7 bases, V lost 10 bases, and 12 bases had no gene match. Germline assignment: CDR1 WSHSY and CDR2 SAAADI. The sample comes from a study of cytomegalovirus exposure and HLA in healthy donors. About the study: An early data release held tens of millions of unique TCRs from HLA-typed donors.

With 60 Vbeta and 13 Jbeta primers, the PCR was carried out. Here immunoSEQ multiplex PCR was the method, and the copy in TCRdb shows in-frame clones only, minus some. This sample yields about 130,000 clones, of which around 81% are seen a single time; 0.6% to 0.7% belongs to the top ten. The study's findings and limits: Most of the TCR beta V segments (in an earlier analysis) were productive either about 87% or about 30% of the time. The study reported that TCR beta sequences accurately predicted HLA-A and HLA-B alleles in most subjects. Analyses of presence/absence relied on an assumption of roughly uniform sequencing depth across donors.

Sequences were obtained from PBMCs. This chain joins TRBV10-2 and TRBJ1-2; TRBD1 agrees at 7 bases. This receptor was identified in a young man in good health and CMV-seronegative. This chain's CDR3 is CATRWTGSFGYTF. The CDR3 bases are TGCGCCACCAGATGGACAGGATCCTTTGGCTACACCTTC.